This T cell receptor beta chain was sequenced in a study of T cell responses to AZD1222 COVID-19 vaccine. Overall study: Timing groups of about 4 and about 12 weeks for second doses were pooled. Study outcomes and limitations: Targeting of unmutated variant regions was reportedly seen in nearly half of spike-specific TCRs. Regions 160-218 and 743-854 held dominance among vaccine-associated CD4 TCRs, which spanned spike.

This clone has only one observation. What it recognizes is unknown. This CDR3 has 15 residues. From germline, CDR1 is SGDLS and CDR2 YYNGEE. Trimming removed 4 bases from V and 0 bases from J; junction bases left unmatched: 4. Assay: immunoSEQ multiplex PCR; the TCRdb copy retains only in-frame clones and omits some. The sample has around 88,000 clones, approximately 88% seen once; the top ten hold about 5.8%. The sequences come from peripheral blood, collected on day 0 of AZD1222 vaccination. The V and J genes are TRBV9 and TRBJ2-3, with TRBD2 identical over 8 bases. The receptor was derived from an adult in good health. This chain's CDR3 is CASSPRGGSTDTQYF. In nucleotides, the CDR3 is TGTGCCAGCAGCCCCCGGGGGGGGAGCACAGATACGCAGTATTTT.